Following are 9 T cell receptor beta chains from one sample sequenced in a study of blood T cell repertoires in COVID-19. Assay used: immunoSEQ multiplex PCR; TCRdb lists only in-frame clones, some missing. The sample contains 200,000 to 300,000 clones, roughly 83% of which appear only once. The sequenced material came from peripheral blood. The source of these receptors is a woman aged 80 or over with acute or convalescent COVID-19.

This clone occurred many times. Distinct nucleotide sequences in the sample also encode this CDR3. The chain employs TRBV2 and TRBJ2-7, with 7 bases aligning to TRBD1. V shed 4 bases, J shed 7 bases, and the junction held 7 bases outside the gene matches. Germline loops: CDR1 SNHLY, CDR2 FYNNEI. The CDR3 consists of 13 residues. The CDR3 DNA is TGTGCCAGCAGTGGACAGGGCCTTAGGGAGCAGTACTTC. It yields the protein CASSGQGLREQYF.

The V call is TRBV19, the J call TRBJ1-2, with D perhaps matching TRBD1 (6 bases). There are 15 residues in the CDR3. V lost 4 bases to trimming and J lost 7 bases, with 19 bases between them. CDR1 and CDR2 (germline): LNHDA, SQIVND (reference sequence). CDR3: CASSTTGTGSSGYTF. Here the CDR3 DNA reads TGTGCCAGTAGTACGACCGGTACAGGGAGTAGTGGCTACACCTTC.

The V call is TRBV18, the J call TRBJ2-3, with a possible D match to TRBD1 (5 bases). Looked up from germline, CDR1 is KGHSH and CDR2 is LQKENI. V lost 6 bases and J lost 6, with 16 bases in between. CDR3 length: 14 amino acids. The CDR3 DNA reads TGTGCCAGCTCGACAAGGGGTCCACCTGATACGCAGTATTTT. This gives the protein CASSTRGPPDTQYF.

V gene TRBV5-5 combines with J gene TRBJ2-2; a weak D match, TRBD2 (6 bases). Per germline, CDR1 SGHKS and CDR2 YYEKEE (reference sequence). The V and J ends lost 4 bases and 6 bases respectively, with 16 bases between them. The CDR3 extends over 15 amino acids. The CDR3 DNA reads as TGTGCCAGCAGCCTCCCGGGAGATCCCCCCGGGGAGCTGTTTTTT. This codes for CASSLPGDPPGELFF.

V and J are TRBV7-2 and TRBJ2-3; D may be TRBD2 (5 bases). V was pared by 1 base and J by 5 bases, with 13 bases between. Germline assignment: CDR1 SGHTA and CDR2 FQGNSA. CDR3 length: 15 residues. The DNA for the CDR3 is TGTGCCAGCAGCTTAGGGGGAGCGGCGCAAGATACGCAGTATTTT. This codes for CASSLGGAAQDTQYF.

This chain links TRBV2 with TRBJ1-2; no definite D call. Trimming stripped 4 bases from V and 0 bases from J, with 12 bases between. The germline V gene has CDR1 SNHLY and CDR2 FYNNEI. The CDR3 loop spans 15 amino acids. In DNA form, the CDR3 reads TGTGCCAGCAGTGTAAGCCTGGAGGCTAACTATGGCTACACCTTC. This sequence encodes CASSVSLEANYGYTF.

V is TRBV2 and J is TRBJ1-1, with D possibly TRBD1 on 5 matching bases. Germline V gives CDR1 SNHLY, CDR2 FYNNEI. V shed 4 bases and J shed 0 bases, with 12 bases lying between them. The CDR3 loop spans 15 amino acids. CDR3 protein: CASSGQGTMNTEAFF. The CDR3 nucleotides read TGTGCCAGCAGTGGCCAGGGAACTATGAACACTGAAGCTTTCTTT.

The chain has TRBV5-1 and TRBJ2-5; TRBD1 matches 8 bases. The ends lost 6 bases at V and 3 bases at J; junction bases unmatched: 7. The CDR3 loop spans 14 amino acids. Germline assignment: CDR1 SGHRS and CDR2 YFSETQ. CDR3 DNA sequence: TGCGCCAGCAAAGGAGACAGGGGAAAAGAGACCCAGTACTTC. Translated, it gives CASKGDRGKETQYF. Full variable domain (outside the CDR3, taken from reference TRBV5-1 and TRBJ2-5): KAGVTQTPRYLIKTRGQQVTLSCSPISGHRSVSWYQQTPGQGLQFLFEYFSETQRNKGNFPGRFSGRQFSNSRSEMNVSTLELGDSALYLCASKGDRGKETQYFGPGTRLLVL.

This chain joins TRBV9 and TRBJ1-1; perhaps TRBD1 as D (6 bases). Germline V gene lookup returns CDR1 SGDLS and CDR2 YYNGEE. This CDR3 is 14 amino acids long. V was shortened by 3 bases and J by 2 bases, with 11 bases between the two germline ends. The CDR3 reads CASSAGQLNTEAFF. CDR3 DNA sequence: TGTGCCAGCAGCGCGGGACAACTCAACACTGAAGCTTTCTTT.